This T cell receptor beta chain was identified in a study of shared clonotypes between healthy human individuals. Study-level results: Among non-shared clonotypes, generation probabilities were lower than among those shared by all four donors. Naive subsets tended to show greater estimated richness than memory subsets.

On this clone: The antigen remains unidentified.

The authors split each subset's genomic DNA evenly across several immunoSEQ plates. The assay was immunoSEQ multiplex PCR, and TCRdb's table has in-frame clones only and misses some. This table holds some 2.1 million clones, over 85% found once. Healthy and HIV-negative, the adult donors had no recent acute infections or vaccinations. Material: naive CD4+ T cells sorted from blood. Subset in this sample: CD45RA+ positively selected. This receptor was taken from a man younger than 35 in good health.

The CDR3 bases are TGTGCCACCAGCAGAGATCGGCAGGGGGCGGGCGAGCAGTACTTC. This translates into CATSRDRQGAGEQYF. V usage is TRBV15 and J usage is TRBJ2-7; 8 nucleotides agree with TRBD1. Per the germline V gene, CDR1 is LNHNV and CDR2 is YYDKDF (reference sequence). The ends lost 0 bases at V and 6 bases at J; junction bases unmatched: 7. The CDR3 has 15 amino acids.